The 17 T cell receptor beta chains below were found in one sample sequenced in a study of monozygotic twins with inflammatory bowel disease. TCRdb re-called the 5' RACE reads, yielding one record per CDR3 amino acid sequence without DNA. The listing contains some 160,000 distinct CDR3 sequences. The sample taken for sequencing was blood. Every receptor here comes from a human donor with ulcerative colitis or Crohn's disease, or a healthy co-twin of an affected twin (not recorded which).

The rearrangement joins TRBV7-9 to TRBJ2-3; TCRdb picks TRBD2, but there is no DNA to check that call. This CDR3 is built from 17 residues. The germline CDR1 and CDR2 sequences are SEHNR and FQNEAQ (reference sequence). CDR3: CASSPPLAGGPSNTQYF.

The chain uses TRBV5-1 and TRBJ2-7; no DNA is available, so the TRBD2 call from TCRdb remains unchecked. The CDR3 covers 15 residues. Looked up from germline, CDR1 is SGHRS and CDR2 is YFSETQ. Here the CDR3 reads CASSLERAPIREQYF.

The rearrangement uses TRBV2 and TRBJ1-2. The germline gives CDR1 SNHLY, CDR2 FYNNEI. This CDR3 is 14 amino acids long. The chain's CDR3 is CASSAAASNYGYTF.

The J gene is TRBJ1-2, the V gene TRBV20-1; TCRdb's D gene call, TRBD1, goes unchecked for lack of DNA. Per germline, CDR1 DFQATT and CDR2 SNEGSKA (reference sequence). There are 17 residues in the CDR3. This CDR3 reads CSARDLQDSPVRYGYTF.

The J gene is TRBJ2-3, the V gene TRBV30; as DNA is missing, the TRBD2 call by TCRdb cannot be tested. This CDR3 comprises 17 residues. Per the germline V gene, CDR1 is GTSNPN and CDR2 is SVGIG (reference sequence). CDR3 sequence reads: CAWSAPLAEFFTDTQYF.

V usage is TRBV27 and J usage is TRBJ2-2. Per the germline V gene, CDR1 is MNHEY and CDR2 is SMNVEV (reference sequence). The CDR3 totals 12 residues. This chain's CDR3 is CASSRPTGELFF.

This chain links TRBV29-1 with TRBJ2-5; TCRdb selects TRBD2, and the lack of DNA leaves this call unchecked. CDR3 length: 12 residues. Germline V gene data show CDR1 as SQVTM and CDR2 as ANQGSEA. CDR3 protein: CSVELAEETQYF.

The chain has TRBV10-3 and TRBJ2-3; TCRdb names TRBD2, which stays unverified in the absence of DNA. This CDR3 region has 15 residues. CDR1 is ENHRY, CDR2 SYGVKD, per germline. CDR3 protein: CATDPTSGGTDTQYF.

The CDR3 protein is CSAGQGVWEKLFF. This chain connects TRBV20-1 to TRBJ1-4; TCRdb's D call, TRBD1, is unchecked because there is no DNA. Germline CDR1 and CDR2: DFQATT and SNEGSKA (reference sequence). The CDR3 contains 13 residues.

The genes are TRBV4-1 and TRBJ2-3; TCRdb picks TRBD1, but there is no DNA to check that call. CDR3 length equals 17 residues. CDR1 is MGHRA and CDR2 is YSYEKL in the germline V gene. CDR3 amino acids: CASSQGGRADLTDTQYF.

V and J are TRBV5-1 and TRBJ2-7. The length of the CDR3 is 13 residues. Germline CDR1 and CDR2: SGHRS and YFSETQ. CDR3 in amino acids: CASSLRQSYEQYF.

The V and J genes are TRBV29-1 and TRBJ1-1. Germline V gene lookup returns CDR1 SQVTM and CDR2 ANQGSEA. CDR3 length: 12 amino acids. Here the CDR3 reads CSVRTNSREAFF.

This chain connects TRBV20-1 to TRBJ2-7; TCRdb's D call of TRBD2 is untestable without DNA. This CDR3 has 14 amino acids. The germline CDR1 and CDR2 sequences are DFQATT and SNEGSKA (reference sequence). CDR3 protein: CSARFLGPSYEQYF.

The rearrangement links TRBV20-1 to TRBJ2-5; TCRdb outputs TRBD2, but without DNA this stays unchecked. There are 18 residues in the CDR3. Germline V gene sequence: CDR1 DFQATT, CDR2 SNEGSKA (reference sequence). The chain's CDR3 is CSARAYDIRDYQQETQYF.

The gene calls are TRBV7-9 and TRBJ2-1. Germline V gene data show CDR1 as SEHNR and CDR2 as FQNEAQ (reference sequence). This CDR3 is 12 amino acids long. CDR3 protein: CASSLYDGEQFF.

The chain carries TRBV6-6 and TRBJ1-1; without DNA, the TCRdb call of TRBD1 cannot be checked. This CDR3 has 13 residues. The V gene's germline CDR1 is MNHNY and CDR2 SVGAGI (reference sequence). This chain's CDR3 is CASSPNQGSQAFF.

The chain combines TRBV29-1 with TRBJ2-7; TCRdb proposes TRBD2, but this gene call is untestable without DNA. The CDR3 sequence is 12 residues long. The V gene's germline CDR1 is SQVTM and CDR2 ANQGSEA. The CDR3 here is CSVGAGGYEQYF.